This T cell receptor beta chain was identified in a study of T cell repertoires in cytomegalovirus infection. The V gene's germline CDR1 is MNHEY and CDR2 SMNVEV (reference sequence). The CDR3 has 13 amino acids. TCRdb re-called the reads through MiXCR, storing one row per CDR3 protein. The table includes approximately 500,000 distinct CDR3 sequences, approximately 16% detected once. With respect to this clonotype: A much more abundant neighbour one base away suggests this may be a read error.

The rearrangement joins TRBV27 to TRBJ2-7; D may be TRBD1 or TRBD2 (5 bases each). The material sequenced was CD8+ T cells from PBMCs. This clonotype originated in a human donor in good health (CMV status not recorded). Some clones in this sample may be carry-over from other donors' samples. The CDR3 is CGSSLRGSREQYF. In DNA, the CDR3 is TGTGGCAGCAGTTTACGGGGCAGCCGCGAGCAGTACTTC.